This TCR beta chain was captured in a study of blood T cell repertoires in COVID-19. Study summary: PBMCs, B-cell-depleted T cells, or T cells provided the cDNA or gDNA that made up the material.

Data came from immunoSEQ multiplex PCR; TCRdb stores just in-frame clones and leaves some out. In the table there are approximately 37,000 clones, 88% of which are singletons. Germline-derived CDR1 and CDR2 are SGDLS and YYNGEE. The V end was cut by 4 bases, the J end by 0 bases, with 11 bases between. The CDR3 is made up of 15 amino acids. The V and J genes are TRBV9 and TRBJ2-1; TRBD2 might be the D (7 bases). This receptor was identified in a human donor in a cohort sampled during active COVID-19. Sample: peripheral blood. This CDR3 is CASSPGGRSYNEQFF. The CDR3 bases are TGTGCCAGCAGCCCGGGGGGCCGCTCCTACAATGAGCAGTTCTTC.